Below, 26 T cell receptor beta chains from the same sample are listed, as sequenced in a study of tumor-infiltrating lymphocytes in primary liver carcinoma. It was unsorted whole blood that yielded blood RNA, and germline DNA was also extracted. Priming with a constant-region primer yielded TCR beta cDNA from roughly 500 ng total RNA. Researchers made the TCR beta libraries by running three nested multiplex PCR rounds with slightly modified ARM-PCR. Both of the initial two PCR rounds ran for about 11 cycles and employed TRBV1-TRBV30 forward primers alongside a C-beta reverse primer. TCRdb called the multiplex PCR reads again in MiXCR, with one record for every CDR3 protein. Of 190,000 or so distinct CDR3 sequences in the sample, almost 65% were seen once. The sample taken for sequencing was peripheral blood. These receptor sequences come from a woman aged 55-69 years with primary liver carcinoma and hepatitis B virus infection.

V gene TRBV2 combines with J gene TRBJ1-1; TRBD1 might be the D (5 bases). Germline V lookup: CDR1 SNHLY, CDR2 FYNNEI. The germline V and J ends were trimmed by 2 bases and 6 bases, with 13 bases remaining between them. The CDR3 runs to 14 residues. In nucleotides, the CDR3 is TGTGCCAGCAGTGAACGGGGGGTTCGATCTGAAGCTTTCTTT. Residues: CASSERGVRSEAFF.

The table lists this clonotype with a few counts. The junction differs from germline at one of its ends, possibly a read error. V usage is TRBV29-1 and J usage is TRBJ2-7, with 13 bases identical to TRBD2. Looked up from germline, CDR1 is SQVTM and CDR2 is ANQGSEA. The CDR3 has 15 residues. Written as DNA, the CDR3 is TGCAGCGTAATACTAGCGGGAGGGTCCTCCTACAAGCAGTACTTC. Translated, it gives CSVILAGGSSYKQYF.

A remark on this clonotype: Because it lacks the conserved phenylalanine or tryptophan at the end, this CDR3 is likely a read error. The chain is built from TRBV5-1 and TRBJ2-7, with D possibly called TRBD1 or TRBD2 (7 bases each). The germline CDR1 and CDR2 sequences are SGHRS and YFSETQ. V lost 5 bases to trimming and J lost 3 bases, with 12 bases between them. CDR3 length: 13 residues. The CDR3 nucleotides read TGCGCCAGCAGTGCAGGGGGGGGCTACGAGCAGTACCTC. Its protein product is CASSAGGGYEQYL.

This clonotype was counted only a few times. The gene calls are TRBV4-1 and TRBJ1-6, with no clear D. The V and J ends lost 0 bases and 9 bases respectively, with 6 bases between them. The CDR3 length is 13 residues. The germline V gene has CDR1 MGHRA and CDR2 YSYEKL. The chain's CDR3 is CASSQEGVSPLHF. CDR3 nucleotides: TGCGCCAGCAGCCAAGAAGGAGTTTCACCCCTCCACTTT.

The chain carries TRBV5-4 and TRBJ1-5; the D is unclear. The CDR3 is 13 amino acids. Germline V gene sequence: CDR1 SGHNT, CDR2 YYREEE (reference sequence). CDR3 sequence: CISSPGVNQPQHF. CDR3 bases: TGTATCAGCAGCCCGGGCGTCAATCAGCCCCAGCATTTT.

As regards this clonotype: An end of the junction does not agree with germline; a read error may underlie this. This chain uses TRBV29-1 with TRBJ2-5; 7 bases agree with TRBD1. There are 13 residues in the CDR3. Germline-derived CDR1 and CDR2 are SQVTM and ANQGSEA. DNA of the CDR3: TGCAGCGCTGACAGGGAGTCACAAGAGACTCAGTACTTC. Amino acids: CSADRESQETQYF.

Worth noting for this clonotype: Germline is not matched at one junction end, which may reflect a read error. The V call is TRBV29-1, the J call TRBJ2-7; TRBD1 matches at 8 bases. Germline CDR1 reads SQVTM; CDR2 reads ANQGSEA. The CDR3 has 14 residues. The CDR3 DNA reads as TGCAACATAAGACCTGGGACAGGCTCCTACGAGCAATACTTC. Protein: CNIRPGTGSYEQYF.

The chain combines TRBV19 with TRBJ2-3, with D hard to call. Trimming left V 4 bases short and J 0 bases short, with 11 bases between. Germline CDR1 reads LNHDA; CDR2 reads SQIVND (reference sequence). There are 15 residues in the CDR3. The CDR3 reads CASSSSGGSTDTQYF. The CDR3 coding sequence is TGTGCCAGTAGTAGCTCGGGCGGAAGCACAGATACGCAGTATTTT.

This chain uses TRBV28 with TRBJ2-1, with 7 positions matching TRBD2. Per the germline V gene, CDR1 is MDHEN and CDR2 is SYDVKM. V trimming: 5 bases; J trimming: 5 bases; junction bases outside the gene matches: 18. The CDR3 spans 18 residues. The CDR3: CASSDFGLRRLADNEQFF. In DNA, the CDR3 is TGTGCCAGCAGTGACTTTGGACTTCGCCGGCTAGCGGACAATGAGCAGTTCTTC.

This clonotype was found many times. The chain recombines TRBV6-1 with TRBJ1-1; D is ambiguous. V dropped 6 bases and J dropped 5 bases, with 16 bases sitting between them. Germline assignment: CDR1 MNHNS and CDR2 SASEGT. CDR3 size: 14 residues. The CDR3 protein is CASSGKLWGTEAFF. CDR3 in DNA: TGTGCCAGCAGCGGAAAATTGTGGGGAACTGAAGCTTTCTTT.

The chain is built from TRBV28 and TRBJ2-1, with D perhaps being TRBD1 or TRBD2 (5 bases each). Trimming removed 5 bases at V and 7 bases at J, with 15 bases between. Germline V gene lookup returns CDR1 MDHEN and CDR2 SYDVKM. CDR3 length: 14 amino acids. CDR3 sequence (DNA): TGTGCCAGCAGTCCCACCGGGACGGGAAATGAGCAGTTCTTC. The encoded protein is CASSPTGTGNEQFF.

The CDR3 DNA sequence: TGTGCCAGCAGCTCCACACCTGACACTGAAGCTTTCTTT. Translation gives CASSSTPDTEAFF. The gene calls are TRBV7-3 and TRBJ1-1; no firm D call. The V and J ends lost 4 bases and 3 bases respectively, with 9 bases between them. This CDR3 has 13 residues. Germline V gene data show CDR1 as SGHTA and CDR2 as FQGTGA.

The CDR3 sequence is CASSPSTGANTEAFF. The CDR3 nucleotides are TGTGCCAGCAGTCCCTCGACAGGGGCGAACACTGAAGCTTTCTTT. The J gene is TRBJ1-1, the V gene TRBV28, with 8 bases lining up with TRBD1. With 5 bases clipped from V and 1 base from J, the junction kept 6 bases outside the gene matches. The CDR3 contains 15 residues. Looked up from germline, CDR1 is MDHEN and CDR2 is SYDVKM.

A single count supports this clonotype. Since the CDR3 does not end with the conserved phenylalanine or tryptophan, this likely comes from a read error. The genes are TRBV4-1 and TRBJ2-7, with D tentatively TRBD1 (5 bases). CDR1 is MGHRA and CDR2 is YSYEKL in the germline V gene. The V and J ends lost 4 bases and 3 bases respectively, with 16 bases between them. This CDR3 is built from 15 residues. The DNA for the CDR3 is TGCGCCAGCAGCCCCCGACATGACAGCTACTACGAGCAGTACATC. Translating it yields CASSPRHDSYYEQYI.

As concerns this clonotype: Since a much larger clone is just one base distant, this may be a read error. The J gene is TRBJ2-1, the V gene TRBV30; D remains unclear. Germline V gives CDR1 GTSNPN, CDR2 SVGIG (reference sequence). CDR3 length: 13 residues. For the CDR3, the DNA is TGTACCTGGAGTGTAGGGTGGCAGACTGAGCAGTTCTTC. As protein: CTWSVGWQTEQFF.

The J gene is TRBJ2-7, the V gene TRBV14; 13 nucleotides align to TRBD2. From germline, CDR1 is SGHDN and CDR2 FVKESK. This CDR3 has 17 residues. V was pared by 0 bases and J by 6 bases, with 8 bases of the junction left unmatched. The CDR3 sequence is CASSQDTSGRALLEQYF. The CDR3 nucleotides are TGTGCCAGCAGCCAAGATACTAGCGGGAGGGCCCTGCTCGAGCAGTACTTC. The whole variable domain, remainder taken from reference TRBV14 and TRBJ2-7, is EAGVTQFPSHSVIEKGQTVTLRCDPISGHDNLYWYRRVMGKEIKFLLHFVKESKQDESGMPNNRFLAERTGGTYSTLKVQPAELEDSGVYFCASSQDTSGRALLEQYFGPGTRLTVT.

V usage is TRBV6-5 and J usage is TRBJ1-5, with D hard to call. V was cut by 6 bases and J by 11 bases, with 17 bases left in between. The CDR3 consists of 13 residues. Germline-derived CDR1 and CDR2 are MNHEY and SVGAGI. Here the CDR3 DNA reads TGTGCCAGCAGAAGAGGTCCGTGGCAGTCCCAGCATTTT. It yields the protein CASRRGPWQSQHF.

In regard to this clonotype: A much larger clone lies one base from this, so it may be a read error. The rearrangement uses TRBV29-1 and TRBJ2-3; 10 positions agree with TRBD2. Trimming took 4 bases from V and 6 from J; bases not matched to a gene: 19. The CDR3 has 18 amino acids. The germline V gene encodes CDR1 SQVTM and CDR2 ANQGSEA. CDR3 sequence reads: CSVVLAGEVMAVGDTQYF. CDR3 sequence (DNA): TGCAGCGTTGTGCTAGCGGGAGAAGTGATGGCAGTCGGGGATACGCAGTATTTT.

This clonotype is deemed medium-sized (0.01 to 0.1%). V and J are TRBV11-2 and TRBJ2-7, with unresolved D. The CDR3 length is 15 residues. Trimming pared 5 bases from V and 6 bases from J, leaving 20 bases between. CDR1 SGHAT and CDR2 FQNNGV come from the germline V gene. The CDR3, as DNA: TGTGCCAGCAGCCGATTGAGGTCTTCGCACGGCGAGCAGTACTTC. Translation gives CASSRLRSSHGEQYF.

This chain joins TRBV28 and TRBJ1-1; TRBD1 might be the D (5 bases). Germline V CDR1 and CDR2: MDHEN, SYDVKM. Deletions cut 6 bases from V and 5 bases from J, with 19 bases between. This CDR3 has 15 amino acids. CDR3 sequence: CASRFAGTYLTEAFF. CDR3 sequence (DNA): TGTGCCAGCAGATTTGCCGGGACCTACCTTACTGAAGCTTTCTTT.

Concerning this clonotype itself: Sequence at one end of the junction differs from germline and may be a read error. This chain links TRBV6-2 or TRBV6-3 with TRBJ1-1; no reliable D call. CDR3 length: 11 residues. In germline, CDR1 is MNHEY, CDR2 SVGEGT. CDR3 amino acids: CTSTGVAEAFF. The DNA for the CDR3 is TGTACCAGCACTGGGGTAGCAGAAGCTTTCTTT.

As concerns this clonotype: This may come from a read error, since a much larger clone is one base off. The CDR3 DNA reads as TGTGCCATCCGACAGGGCACAAACACAGATACGCAGTATTTT. Encoded protein: CAIRQGTNTDTQYF. This rearrangement joins TRBV10-3 to TRBJ2-3; 7 positions agree with TRBD1. The CDR3 extends over 14 amino acids. Germline CDR1 ENHRY, CDR2 SYGVKD. Trimming took 8 bases from V and 2 from J; bases not matched to a gene: 7.

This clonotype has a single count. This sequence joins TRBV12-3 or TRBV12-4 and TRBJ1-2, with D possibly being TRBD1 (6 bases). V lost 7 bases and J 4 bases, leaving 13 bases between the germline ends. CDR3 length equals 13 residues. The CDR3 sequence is CASTTDRSYGYTF. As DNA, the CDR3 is TGTGCCAGCACTACCGACAGGAGCTATGGCTACACCTTC.

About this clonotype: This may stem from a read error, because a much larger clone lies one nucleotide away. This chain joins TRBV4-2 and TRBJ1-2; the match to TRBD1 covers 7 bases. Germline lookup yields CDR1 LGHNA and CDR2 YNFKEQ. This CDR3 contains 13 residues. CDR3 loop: CASSQGTGDGYAF. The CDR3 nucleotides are TGTGCCAGCAGCCAAGGGACAGGTGATGGCTACGCCTTC.

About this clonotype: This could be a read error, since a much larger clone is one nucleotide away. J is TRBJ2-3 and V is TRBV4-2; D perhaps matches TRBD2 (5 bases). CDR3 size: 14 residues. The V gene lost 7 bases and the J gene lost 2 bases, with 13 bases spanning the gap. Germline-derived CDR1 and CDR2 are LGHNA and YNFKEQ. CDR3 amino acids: CASNLNSVTDTQYF. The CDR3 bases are TGTGCCAGCAACCTGAATAGCGTCACAGATACGCAGTATTTT.

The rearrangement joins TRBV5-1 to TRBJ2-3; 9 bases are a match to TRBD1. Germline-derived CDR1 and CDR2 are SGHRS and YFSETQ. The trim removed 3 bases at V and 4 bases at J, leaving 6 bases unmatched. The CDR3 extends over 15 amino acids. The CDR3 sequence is CASSSEGTGSDTQYF. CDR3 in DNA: TGCGCCAGCAGCTCGGAAGGGACAGGGTCAGATACGCAGTATTTT.